This T cell receptor (beta chain) was captured in a study of cytomegalovirus exposure and HLA in healthy donors. The PCR contained 60 Vbeta and 13 Jbeta primers. Method: immunoSEQ multiplex PCR; TCRdb's copy keeps in-frame clones and lacks some. The repertoire holds about 190,000 clones, roughly 77% seen once, with over 4% in the top ten. The sequence was obtained from a man under 40 in good health and CMV-seropositive. The sequenced sample was PBMCs.

This CDR3 reads CASILSDQGGYNEQFF. As DNA, the CDR3 is TGTGCCAGCATTTTGTCCGATCAGGGAGGCTACAATGAGCAGTTCTTC. The rearrangement joins TRBV6-6 to TRBJ2-1; D perhaps matches TRBD2 (6 bases). Trimming removed 7 bases from V and 3 bases from J, with 19 bases in between. The CDR3 length is 16 residues. Per germline, CDR1 MNHNY and CDR2 SVGAGI (reference sequence).